The 28 T cell receptor beta chains presented below share a single source sample, sequenced in a study of identical twins. TCRdb called the 5' RACE reads again in MiXCR, with one record for every CDR3 protein. The sample has 500,000 or so distinct CDR3 sequences, 13% to 15% seen once; the top ten hold more than 0.8%. The same sample was also used in a study of yellow fever vaccine responses in identical twins.

The sample taken for sequencing was CD4+ T cells sorted from blood. The source is a woman younger than 35 in good health.

This clonotype was recorded at least ten times. J is TRBJ2-3 and V is TRBV6-4, with 12 nucleotides matching TRBD2. The CDR3 contains 15 residues. Germline assignment: CDR1 MRHNA and CDR2 SNTAGT. Trimming removed 6 bases from V and 4 bases from J; junction bases left unmatched: 5. CDR3: CASSLTSGGSDTQYF. The CDR3 region has the DNA TGTGCCAGCAGCCTGACTAGCGGGGGCTCAGATACGCAGTATTTT.

This clonotype was counted a single time. The chain couples TRBV6-1 to TRBJ1-2; 8 nucleotides match TRBD1. The CDR3 has 15 amino acids. The V and J ends lost 5 bases and 4 bases, in that order; junction bases with no gene match: 9. From germline, CDR1 is MNHNS and CDR2 SASEGT. The CDR3 bases are TGTGCCAGCAGTCTCAATCCCGGGACAGGCTATGGCTACACCTTC. Translating gives CASSLNPGTGYGYTF.

This clonotype was seen a few times. The chain combines TRBV7-8 with TRBJ2-3, with 8 bases identical to TRBD1. The V gene end was trimmed by 5 bases and the J gene end by 4 bases; junction bases not matched to a gene: 8. The CDR3 sequence is 15 residues long. The germline V gene encodes CDR1 SGHVS and CDR2 FQNEAQ. CDR3 sequence reads: CASSLDRGFADTQYF. The CDR3 region has the DNA TGTGCCAGCAGCCTCGACAGGGGTTTCGCAGATACGCAGTATTTT.

The sample holds many counts of this clonotype. The chain links TRBV6-2 or TRBV6-3 to TRBJ2-7; D is perhaps TRBD1 (6 bases). This CDR3 region has 15 residues. Germline CDR1 reads MNHEY; CDR2 reads SVGEGT. V lost 0 bases and J lost 2, with 11 bases in between. In DNA, the CDR3 is TGTGCCAGCAGTTACTCGGAGGACAGTCCCTACGAGCAGTACTTC. It is translated as CASSYSEDSPYEQYF.

This chain uses TRBV1 with TRBJ2-7. TRBV1 corresponds to a pseudogene. This CDR3 has 16 amino acids. The CDR3 reads CTSSQFLSGRANEQYF. In DNA, the CDR3 is TGCACCAGCAGCCAATTCCTGAGCGGGAGGGCCAACGAGCAGTACTTC.

In its sample, this clonotype was seen a few times. V usage is TRBV28 and J usage is TRBJ2-7, with 7 positions matching TRBD2. The CDR3 has 15 amino acids. The germline V gene encodes CDR1 MDHEN and CDR2 SYDVKM. J was trimmed by 2 bases and V by 6 bases; bases with no gene match: 10. CDR3 sequence reads: CASRGGPGKTYEQYF. CDR3 nucleotide sequence: TGTGCCAGCAGGGGAGGGCCCGGGAAGACCTACGAGCAGTACTTC.

The chain joins TRBV2 to TRBJ2-7; D assignment may be TRBD1 or TRBD2 (6 bases each). This CDR3 is 17 amino acids long. The ends were cut back, 6 bases at V and 0 bases at J, with 21 bases in the middle. CDR1 and CDR2 from the germline V gene are SNHLY and FYNNEI. CDR3 nucleotide sequence: TGTGCCAGCAGCCCCCTCTTCGGGGGCGATATCTCCTACGAGCAGTACTTC. Translated: CASSPLFGGDISYEQYF.

The chain is built from TRBV18 and TRBJ2-4; D not certain. The CDR3 extends over 19 amino acids. The germline V gene encodes CDR1 KGHSH and CDR2 LQKENI. Trimming left V 1 base short and J 0 bases short, with 19 bases between. The CDR3 DNA reads as TGTGCCAGCTCACCACTCGGACCAGTCACTATTCTAGCCAAAAACATTCAGTACTTC. This sequence encodes CASSPLGPVTILAKNIQYF. Filled out from reference TRBV18 and TRBJ2-4, the complete variable domain reads NAGVMQNPRHLVRRRGQEARLRCSPMKGHSHVYWYRQLPEEGLKFMVYLQKENIIDESGMPKERFSAEFPKEGPSILRIQQVVRGDSAAYFCASSPLGPVTILAKNIQYFGAGTRLSVL.

This clonotype occurred many times. The rearrangement joins TRBV7-8 to TRBJ2-7; the D gene is possibly TRBD1 (5 bases). The CDR3 spans 17 residues. Germline V lookup: CDR1 SGHVS, CDR2 FQNEAQ. With 2 bases removed from V and 2 bases from J, the gap between germline ends came to 19 bases. This CDR3 is CASSLSTGNYITYEQYF. In DNA, the CDR3 is TGTGCCAGCAGCTTATCTACAGGCAATTACATAACCTACGAGCAGTACTTC.

In this sample, this clonotype turned up a few times. The chain links TRBV20-1 to TRBJ2-7, with D perhaps TRBD1 (5 bases). Germline V gene lookup returns CDR1 DFQATT and CDR2 SNEGSKA (reference sequence). Trimming took off 7 bases at V and 3 bases at J, with 13 bases between the two ends. The CDR3 has 12 residues. CDR3 bases: TGCAGTGTCGGCAGGGCGAACTACGAGCAGTACTTC. The encoded protein is CSVGRANYEQYF.

Only a few counts were recorded for this clonotype. V usage is TRBV1 and J usage is TRBJ2-7; TRBD1 is the table's D call and was not checked against the DNA. TRBV1 is a pseudogene. This CDR3 has 16 residues. CDR3: CTSSHARKGVTYEQYF. The CDR3 DNA sequence: TGCACCAGCAGCCACGCAAGGAAGGGGGTCACCTACGAGCAGTACTTC.

At least ten counts were recorded for this clonotype. V and J are TRBV4-3 and TRBJ2-3, with TRBD2 as a possible D gene (5 bases). The germline CDR1 and CDR2 sequences are LGHNA and YSLEER. The CDR3 length is 14 residues. V lost 4 bases and J 9 bases, leaving 17 bases between the germline ends. CDR3: CASSPNTLAPTQYF. As DNA, the CDR3 is TGCGCCAGCAGCCCCAATACATTAGCGCCAACGCAGTATTTT.

This clonotype appeared a few times. The CDR3 coding sequence is TGCAGTGCTAGAGTTTGGGGGAGCTCCTACAATGAGCAGTTCTTC. It is translated as CSARVWGSSYNEQFF. The chain carries TRBV20-1 and TRBJ2-1, with D perhaps assigned TRBD1 or TRBD2 (5 bases each). The germline V gene has CDR1 DFQATT and CDR2 SNEGSKA (reference sequence). Trimming removed 1 base at V and 0 bases at J, with 10 bases between. This CDR3 is 15 amino acids long.

The chain employs TRBV4-1 and TRBJ2-1; 12 bases are a match to TRBD2. The trim removed 5 bases at V and 6 bases at J, leaving 8 bases unmatched. CDR1 is MGHRA, CDR2 YSYEKL, per germline. This CDR3 comprises 16 residues. This chain's CDR3 is CASSVPTSGGGNEQFF. CDR3 DNA sequence: TGCGCCAGCAGCGTCCCGACTAGCGGGGGTGGCAATGAGCAGTTCTTC.

V gene TRBV5-1 combines with J gene TRBJ2-7, with D perhaps TRBD1 or TRBD2 (5 bases each). This CDR3 spans 17 amino acids. Germline V lookup: CDR1 SGHRS, CDR2 YFSETQ. The V gene lost 4 bases and the J gene lost 3 bases, with 23 bases spanning the gap. The CDR3: CASSPSAGRVGSYEQYF. CDR3 DNA sequence: TGCGCCAGCAGCCCTTCCGCGGGCAGGGTGGGTAGCTACGAGCAGTACTTC.

V usage is TRBV12-3 or TRBV12-4 and J usage is TRBJ2-7; no clear D gene. This CDR3 spans 12 amino acids. Between the trimmed V and J ends, which lost 6 bases and 4 bases, there was a span of 10 bases. The chain's CDR3 is CASRSDQYEQYF. CDR3 nucleotide sequence: TGTGCCAGCAGGTCGGATCAATACGAGCAGTACTTC.

This clonotype has more than one count but fewer than ten. This chain connects TRBV4-1 to TRBJ1-6; tentative D call: TRBD1 (6 bases). There are 17 residues in the CDR3. V lost 0 bases, J lost 5 bases, and 14 bases lay in between. CDR1 and CDR2 (germline): MGHRA, YSYEKL. The CDR3 bases are TGCGCCAGCAGCCAAGATAGCCCCACAGGGAATAATTCACCCCTCCACTTT. Its translation: CASSQDSPTGNNSPLHF.

CDR3 nucleotides: TGTGCCACCAGCAGAGATCAACAGGGCCGCACAGATACGCAGTATTTT. Protein sequence: CATSRDQQGRTDTQYF. The genes are TRBV15 and TRBJ2-3, with D possibly being TRBD1 (6 bases). Germline V gene lookup returns CDR1 LNHNV and CDR2 YYDKDF (reference sequence). V was clipped by 0 bases and J by 1 base, with 11 bases between them. The CDR3 sequence is 16 residues long.

This chain uses TRBV2 with TRBJ1-2; D is unclear. V was trimmed by 7 bases and J by 2 bases, leaving 8 bases between them. This CDR3 is built from 12 residues. CDR1 SNHLY and CDR2 FYNNEI come from the germline V gene. The CDR3 DNA reads TGTGCCAGCATCTTAGGGAACTATGGCTACACCTTC. Protein sequence: CASILGNYGYTF.

This clonotype was detected a few times. V gene TRBV7-9 combines with J gene TRBJ2-7, with 12 bases that match TRBD2. V was clipped by 3 bases and J by 1 base; unmatched bases: 4. Germline values: CDR1 SEHNR, CDR2 FQNEAQ (reference sequence). The CDR3 is 16 residues long. The CDR3 DNA reads as TGTGCCAGCAGCTTCGCTCTAGCGGGAGGGTCCTACGAGCAGTACTTC. Translating gives CASSFALAGGSYEQYF.

This clonotype was observed a few times. The chain links TRBV11-2 to TRBJ2-3, with D perhaps being TRBD1 or TRBD2 (5 bases each). CDR3 length equals 14 residues. Trimming stripped 5 bases from V and 2 bases from J, with 11 bases between. Germline lookup yields CDR1 SGHAT and CDR2 FQNNGV. Here the CDR3 reads CASSRGVPTDTQYF. The CDR3 nucleotides read TGTGCCAGCAGCCGAGGGGTTCCCACAGATACGCAGTATTTT.

This clonotype was observed a few times. This chain uses TRBV9 with TRBJ2-3, with 12 positions matching TRBD1. V dropped 4 bases and J dropped 7; count of bases not matched to a gene: 7. The CDR3 sequence is 15 residues long. Germline-derived CDR1 and CDR2 are SGDLS and YYNGEE. The CDR3 bases are TGTGCCAGCAGCACCTACGGGACAGGGGGCAATACGCAGTATTTT. It is translated as CASSTYGTGGNTQYF.

Of note for this clonotype: In this CDR3 the conserved last residue, phenylalanine or tryptophan, is missing, so a read error is likely. The gene calls are TRBV20-1 and TRBJ2-7; 9 nucleotides line up with TRBD1. V trimming: 2 bases; J trimming: 7 bases; junction bases outside the gene matches: 12. Germline V CDR1 and CDR2: DFQATT, SNEGSKA (reference sequence). The CDR3 has 15 residues. CDR3 in amino acids: CSARHPGQGSREQYL. The CDR3 DNA is TGCAGTGCTAGACACCCGGGACAGGGAAGTCGAGAGCAGTACCTC.

This clonotype has only a few counts. The DNA of the CDR3 is TGTGCCAGCAGTGTACAGGGAGAGCAGTACTTC. Its protein product is CASSVQGEQYF. This chain joins TRBV25-1 and TRBJ2-7, with D perhaps TRBD1 (6 bases). Trimming pared 4 bases from V and 7 bases from J, leaving 8 bases between. Germline lookup yields CDR1 MGHDK and CDR2 SYGVNS. CDR3 length: 11 residues.

The rearrangement joins TRBV20-1 to TRBJ2-7; possible D gene TRBD1, 6 bases. V was trimmed by 3 bases and J by 2 bases, leaving 14 bases between them. This CDR3 is 14 amino acids long. Germline values: CDR1 DFQATT, CDR2 SNEGSKA (reference sequence). CDR3 protein: CSASSQGPTYEQYF. In DNA form, the CDR3 reads TGCAGTGCTAGTTCGCAGGGGCCCACCTACGAGCAGTACTTC.

The gene calls are TRBV7-3 and TRBJ2-2, with 8 bases aligning to TRBD1. This CDR3 contains 18 residues. Germline V gene sequence: CDR1 SGHTA, CDR2 FQGTGA. V shed 0 bases, J shed 6 bases, and the junction held 12 bases outside the gene matches. DNA for the CDR3: TGTGCCAGCAGCTTAACCGGTCCCGGGACAGGTCGAGCCGGGGAGCTGTTTTTT. Translated, it gives CASSLTGPGTGRAGELFF.

This clonotype was counted only a few times. The chain links TRBV6-2 or TRBV6-3 to TRBJ2-1; 8 positions agree with TRBD2. The CDR3 extends over 13 amino acids. Germline loops: CDR1 MNHEY, CDR2 SVGEGT. Losses at the gene ends were 7 bases for V and 10 bases for J; bases not matched to a gene: 9. The CDR3 reads CASINGGAGEQFF. CDR3 in DNA: TGTGCCAGCATCAACGGGGGGGCGGGAGAGCAGTTCTTC.

The J gene is TRBJ2-7, the V gene TRBV12-3 or TRBV12-4; D not resolved. CDR3 size: 13 residues. The V end lost 5 bases, the J end lost 8 bases, and 16 bases lay between the germline ends. This CDR3 reads CASSLEKRTKQYF. The CDR3 bases are TGTGCCAGCAGTCTGGAGAAGCGCACGAAGCAGTACTTC.